This T cell receptor beta chain was obtained from a study of T cell responses to AZD1222 COVID-19 vaccine. The V gene's germline CDR1 is MNHEY and CDR2 SVGAGI. This CDR3 has 14 amino acids. With 7 bases clipped from V and 6 bases from J, the junction kept 10 bases outside the gene matches. Sequenced by immunoSEQ multiplex PCR; TCRdb stores in-frame clones only, minus some. The table has 130,000 to 150,000 clones, 92% seen once. J is TRBJ2-3 and V is TRBV6-5; TRBD2 aligns across 7 bases. The specimen comprised peripheral blood, sampled on day 0 of AZD1222 vaccination. This TCR was recovered from an adult in good health. The CDR3 DNA sequence: TGTGCCAGCAAGCGGGGACCCCAGGGCGATACGCAGTATTTT. Amino acids: CASKRGPQGDTQYF.